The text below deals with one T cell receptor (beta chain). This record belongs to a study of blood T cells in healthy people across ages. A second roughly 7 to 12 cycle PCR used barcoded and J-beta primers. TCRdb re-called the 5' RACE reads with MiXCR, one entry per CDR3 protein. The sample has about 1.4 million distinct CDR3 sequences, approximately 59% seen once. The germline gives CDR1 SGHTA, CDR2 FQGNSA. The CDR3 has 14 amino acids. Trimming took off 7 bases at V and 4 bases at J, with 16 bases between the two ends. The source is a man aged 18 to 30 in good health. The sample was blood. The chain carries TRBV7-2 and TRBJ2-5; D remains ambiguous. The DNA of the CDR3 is TGTGCCAGCAACCCCTCCGGATGGGCAGAGACCCAGTACTTC. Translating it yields CASNPSGWAETQYF.